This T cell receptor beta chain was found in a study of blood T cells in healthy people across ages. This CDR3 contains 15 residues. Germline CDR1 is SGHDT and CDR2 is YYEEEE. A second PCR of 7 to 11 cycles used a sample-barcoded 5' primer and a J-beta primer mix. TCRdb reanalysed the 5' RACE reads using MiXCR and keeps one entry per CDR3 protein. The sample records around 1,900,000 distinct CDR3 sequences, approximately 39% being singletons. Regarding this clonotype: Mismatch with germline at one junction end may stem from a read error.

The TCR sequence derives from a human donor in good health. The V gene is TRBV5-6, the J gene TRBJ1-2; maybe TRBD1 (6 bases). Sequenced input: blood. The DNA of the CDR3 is TGTGCCGGCAGCCCCCCCCGGGGGCATTTTTATGGCTACACCTTC. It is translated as CAGSPPRGHFYGYTF.